One T cell receptor (beta chain) is described in this entry. Its antigen is not known. Libraries were prepared by immunoSEQ multiplex PCR; TCRdb keeps only in-frame clonotypes and omits some of them. In the table there are 95,000 to 150,000 clones, 70% to 90% of which are singletons. The data were taken from a study of radiotherapy plus CTLA-4 blockade in lung cancer. Study in general: Disease control reached over 30%, with objective responses in around 20%.

Germline values: CDR1 LGHNA, CDR2 YNFKEQ. V lost 4 bases and J lost 3, with 23 bases in between. CDR3 length equals 18 residues. The study's findings and limits: Radiotherapy plus ipilimumab was followed by expansion in blood of tumor-derived TCR clones. Together with interferon-beta, which increased in serum after radiation, early dynamic changes in blood T cell clones were reportedly the best predictors of response.

The material sequenced was peripheral blood, taken from a patient treated with radiotherapy plus ipilimumab. This clonotype was obtained from a human donor with non-small cell lung cancer that progressed on radiotherapy plus ipilimumab. V gene TRBV4-2 combines with J gene TRBJ2-3; maybe TRBD2 (5 bases). The CDR3 nucleotides read TGTGCCAGCAGCCCCAAGCGGAGCGGCTTTCGACAAACAGATACGCAGTATTTT. Translating gives CASSPKRSGFRQTDTQYF.